This TCR beta chain came from a study of preoperative IRX-2 immunotherapy in early breast cancer. Treatment described: preoperative locoregional IRX-2 cytokine immunotherapy. This phase Ib study tested locoregional IRX-2 cytokine immunotherapy given before surgery. This CDR3 is 17 amino acids long. Germline V lookup: CDR1 SQVTM, CDR2 ANQGSEA. V was pared by 0 bases and J by 2 bases, with 17 bases between. This clone was seen once. Method: immunoSEQ multiplex PCR; TCRdb's copy keeps in-frame clones and lacks some. The sample includes 15,000 to 25,000 clones, 70% to 90% of them seen just once. The rearrangement uses TRBV29-1 and TRBJ1-5; D is unclear. This clonotype was obtained from a human donor with breast cancer. The material sequenced was lymph node tissue, taken after IRX-2 immunotherapy. This CDR3 reads CSVEEGISGSRNQPQHF. The CDR3 bases are TGCAGCGTTGAAGAGGGCATCTCTGGGTCGCGCAATCAGCCCCAGCATTTT. Full variable domain (rest looked up from reference TRBV29-1 and TRBJ1-5): SAVISQKPSRDICQRGTSLTIQCQVDSQVTMMFWYRQQPGQSLTLIATANQGSEATYESGFVIDKFPISRPNLTFSTLTVSNMSPEDSSIYLCSVEEGISGSRNQPQHFGDGTRLSIL.